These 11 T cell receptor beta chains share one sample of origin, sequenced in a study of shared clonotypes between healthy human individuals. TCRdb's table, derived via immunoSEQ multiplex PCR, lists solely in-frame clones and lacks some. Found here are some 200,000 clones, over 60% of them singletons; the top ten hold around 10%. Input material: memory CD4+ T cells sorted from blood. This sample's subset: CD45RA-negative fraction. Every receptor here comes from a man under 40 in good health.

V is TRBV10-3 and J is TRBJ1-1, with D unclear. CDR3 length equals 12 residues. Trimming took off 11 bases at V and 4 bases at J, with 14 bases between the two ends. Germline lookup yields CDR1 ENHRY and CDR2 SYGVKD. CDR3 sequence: CASSGIGTEAFF. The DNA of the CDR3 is TGTGCCTCCTCGGGTATCGGCACTGAAGCTTTCTTT.

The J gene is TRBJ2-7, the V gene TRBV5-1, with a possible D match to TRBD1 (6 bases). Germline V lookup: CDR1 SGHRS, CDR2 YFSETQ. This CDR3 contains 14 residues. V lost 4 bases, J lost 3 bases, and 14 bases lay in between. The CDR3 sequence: CASSPSTGLYEQYF. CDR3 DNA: TGCGCCAGCAGCCCGTCTACAGGGCTCTACGAGCAGTACTTC.

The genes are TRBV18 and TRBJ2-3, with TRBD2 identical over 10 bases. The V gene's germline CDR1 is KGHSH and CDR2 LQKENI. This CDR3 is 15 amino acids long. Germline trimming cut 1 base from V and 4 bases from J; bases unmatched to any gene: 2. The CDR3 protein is CASSPRGLAADTQYF. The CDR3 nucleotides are TGTGCCAGCTCACCACGCGGACTAGCGGCAGATACGCAGTATTTT.

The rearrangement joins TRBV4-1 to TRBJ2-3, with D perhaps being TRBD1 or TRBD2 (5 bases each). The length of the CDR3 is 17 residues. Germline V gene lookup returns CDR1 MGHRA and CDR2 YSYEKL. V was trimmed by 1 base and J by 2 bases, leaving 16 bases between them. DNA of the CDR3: TGCGCCAGCAGCCAAGGGGGGTATCTATCGGACACAGATACGCAGTATTTT. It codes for CASSQGGYLSDTDTQYF.

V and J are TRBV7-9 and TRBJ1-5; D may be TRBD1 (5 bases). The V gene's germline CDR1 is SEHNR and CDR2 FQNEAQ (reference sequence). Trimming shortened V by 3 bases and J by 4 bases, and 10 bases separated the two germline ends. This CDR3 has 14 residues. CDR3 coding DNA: TGTGCCAGCAGCTTTTCCCAGGGAAATCAGCCCCAGCATTTT. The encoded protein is CASSFSQGNQPQHF.

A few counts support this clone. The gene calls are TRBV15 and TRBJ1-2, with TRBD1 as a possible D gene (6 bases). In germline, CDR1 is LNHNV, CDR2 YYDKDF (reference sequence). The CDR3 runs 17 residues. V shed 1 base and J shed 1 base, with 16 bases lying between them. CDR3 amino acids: CATSRGEGGQINYGYTF. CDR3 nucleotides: TGTGCCACCAGCAGAGGCGAGGGGGGACAAATTAACTATGGCTACACCTTC.

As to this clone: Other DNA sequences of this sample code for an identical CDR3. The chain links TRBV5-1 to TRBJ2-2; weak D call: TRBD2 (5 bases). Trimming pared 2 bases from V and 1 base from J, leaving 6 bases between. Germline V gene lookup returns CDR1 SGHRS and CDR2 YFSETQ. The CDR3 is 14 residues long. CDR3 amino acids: CASSFSGNTGELFF. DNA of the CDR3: TGCGCCAGCAGCTTCAGCGGGAACACCGGGGAGCTGTTTTTT. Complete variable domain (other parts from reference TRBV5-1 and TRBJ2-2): KAGVTQTPRYLIKTRGQQVTLSCSPISGHRSVSWYQQTPGQGLQFLFEYFSETQRNKGNFPGRFSGRQFSNSRSEMNVSTLELGDSALYLCASSFSGNTGELFFGEGSRLTVL.

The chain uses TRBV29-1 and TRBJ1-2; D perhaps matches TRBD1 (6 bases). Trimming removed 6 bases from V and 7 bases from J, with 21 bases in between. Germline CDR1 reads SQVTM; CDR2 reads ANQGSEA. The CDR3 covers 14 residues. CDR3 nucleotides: TGCAGCGTATCCTTCGGGTTACAGGGTGGTGGCTACACCTTC. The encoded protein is CSVSFGLQGGGYTF.

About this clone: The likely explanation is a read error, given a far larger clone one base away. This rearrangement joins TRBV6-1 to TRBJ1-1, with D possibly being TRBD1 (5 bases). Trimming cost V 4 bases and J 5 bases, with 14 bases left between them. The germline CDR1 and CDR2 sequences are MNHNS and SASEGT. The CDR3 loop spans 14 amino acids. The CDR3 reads CASSAVGGGTEAFF. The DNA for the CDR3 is TGTGCCAGCAGTGCAGTGGGGGGGGGTACTGAAGCTTTCTTT.

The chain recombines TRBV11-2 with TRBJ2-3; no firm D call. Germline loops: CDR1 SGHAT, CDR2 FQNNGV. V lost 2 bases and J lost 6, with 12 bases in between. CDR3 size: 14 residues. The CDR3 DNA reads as TGTGCCAGCAGCTTAAGGTTATGGACCGATACGCAGTATTTT. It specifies CASSLRLWTDTQYF.

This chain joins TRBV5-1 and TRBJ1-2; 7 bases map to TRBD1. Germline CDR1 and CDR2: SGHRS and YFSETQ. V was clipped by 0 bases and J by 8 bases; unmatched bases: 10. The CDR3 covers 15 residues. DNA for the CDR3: TGCGCCAGCAGCTTGGAACAGGGGTCGAGGAGGGGCTACACCTTC. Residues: CASSLEQGSRRGYTF.